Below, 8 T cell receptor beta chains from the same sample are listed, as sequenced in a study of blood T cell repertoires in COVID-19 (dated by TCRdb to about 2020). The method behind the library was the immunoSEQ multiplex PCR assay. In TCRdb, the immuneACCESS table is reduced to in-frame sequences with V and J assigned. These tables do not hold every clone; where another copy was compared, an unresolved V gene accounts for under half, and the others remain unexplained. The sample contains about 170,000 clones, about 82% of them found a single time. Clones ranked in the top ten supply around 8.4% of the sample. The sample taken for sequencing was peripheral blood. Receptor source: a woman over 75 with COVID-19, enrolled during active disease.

The CDR3 DNA reads as TGTGCCAGTAGTATAGGCCTAGCGGGAGTAGAGACCCAGTACTTC. The encoded protein is CASSIGLAGVETQYF. The chain has TRBV19 and TRBJ2-5; 10 positions match TRBD2. CDR1 is LNHDA, CDR2 SQIVND, per germline (reference sequence). The CDR3 spans 15 residues. J was trimmed by 4 bases and V by 1 base; bases with no gene match: 3.

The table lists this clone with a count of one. The chain's CDR3 is CSARLPREQFF. The DNA of the CDR3 is TGCAGTGCTAGACTGCCTAGGGAGCAGTTCTTC. J is TRBJ2-1 and V is TRBV20-1; D remains unclear. The germline CDR1 and CDR2 sequences are DFQATT and SNEGSKA (reference sequence). CDR3 length equals 11 residues. V was pared by 2 bases and J by 10 bases, with 9 bases between.

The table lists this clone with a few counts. CDR3 protein: CSVGEARVSEAFF. In nucleotides, the CDR3 is TGCAGCGTTGGGGAGGCCCGGGTTTCTGAAGCTTTCTTT. V usage is TRBV29-1 and J usage is TRBJ1-1; D gene unclear. Trimming removed 4 bases from V and 6 bases from J, with 15 bases in between. The germline V gene encodes CDR1 SQVTM and CDR2 ANQGSEA. This CDR3 contains 13 residues. The full variable domain, in which reference TRBV29-1 and TRBJ1-1 provide the parts outside the CDR3, is SAVISQKPSRDICQRGTSLTIQCQVDSQVTMMFWYRQQPGQSLTLIATANQGSEATYESGFVIDKFPISRPNLTFSTLTVSNMSPEDSSIYLCSVGEARVSEAFFGQGTRLTVV.

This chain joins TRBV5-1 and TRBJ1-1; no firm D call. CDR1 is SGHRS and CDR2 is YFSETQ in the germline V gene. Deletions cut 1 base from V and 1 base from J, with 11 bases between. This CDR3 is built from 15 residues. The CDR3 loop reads CASSLINRENTEAFF. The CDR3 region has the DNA TGCGCCAGCAGCTTGATCAACAGAGAGAACACTGAAGCTTTCTTT.

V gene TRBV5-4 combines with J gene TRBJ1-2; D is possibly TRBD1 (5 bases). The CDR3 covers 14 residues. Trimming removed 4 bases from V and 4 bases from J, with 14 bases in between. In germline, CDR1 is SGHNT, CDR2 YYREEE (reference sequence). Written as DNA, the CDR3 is TGTGCCAGCAGCCCAAGGGACTCCGGCTATGGCTACACCTTC. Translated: CASSPRDSGYGYTF.

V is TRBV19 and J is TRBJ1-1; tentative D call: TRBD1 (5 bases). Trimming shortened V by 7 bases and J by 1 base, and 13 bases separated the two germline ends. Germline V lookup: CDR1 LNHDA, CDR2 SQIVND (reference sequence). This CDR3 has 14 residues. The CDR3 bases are TGTGCCAGTACTACAGTCGACAGGAACACTGAAGCTTTCTTT. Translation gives CASTTVDRNTEAFF.

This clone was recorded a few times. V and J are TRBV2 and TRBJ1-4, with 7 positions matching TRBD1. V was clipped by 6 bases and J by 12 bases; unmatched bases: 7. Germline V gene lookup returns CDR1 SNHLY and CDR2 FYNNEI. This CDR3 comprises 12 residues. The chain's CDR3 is CASSGTAEQLFF. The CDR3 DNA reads TGTGCCAGCAGCGGGACAGCCGAACAACTGTTTTTT.

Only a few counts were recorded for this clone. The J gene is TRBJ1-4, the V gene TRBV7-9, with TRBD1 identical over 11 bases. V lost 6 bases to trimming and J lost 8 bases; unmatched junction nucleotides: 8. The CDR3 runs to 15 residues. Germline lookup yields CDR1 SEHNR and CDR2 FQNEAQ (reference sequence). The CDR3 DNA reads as TGTGCCAGCAGTTTATTCCGGGACAGGGGGGAAAAACTGTTTTTT. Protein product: CASSLFRDRGEKLFF.